The 16 T cell receptor beta chains listed next were all sequenced from one sample in a study of blood T cell repertoires in COVID-19. Data came from immunoSEQ multiplex PCR; TCRdb stores just in-frame clones and leaves some out. The sample gives roughly 250,000 clones, 84% of which show up once; less than 2% is in the top ten. Input material: peripheral blood. The receptors were gathered from a woman between 40 and 50 years old who had recovered from COVID-19.

This chain links TRBV6-5 with TRBJ1-5; the D gene is possibly TRBD1 (5 bases). Germline-derived CDR1 and CDR2 are MNHEY and SVGAGI. This CDR3 is 13 amino acids long. The germline V and J ends were trimmed by 6 bases and 3 bases, with 9 bases remaining between them. The CDR3 DNA is TGTGCCAGCAGGGACACCCACAATCAGCCCCAGCATTTT. It yields the protein CASRDTHNQPQHF.

The V gene is TRBV6-5, the J gene TRBJ2-7; D may be TRBD1 (5 bases). The CDR3 has 15 residues. V dropped 7 bases and J dropped 2 bases, with 18 bases sitting between them. Germline values: CDR1 MNHEY, CDR2 SVGAGI. The CDR3 DNA reads as TGTGCCAGCACCCAGGGCCCCCTTCAACCCTACGAGCAGTACTTC. Translation: CASTQGPLQPYEQYF.

This clone was observed once. This rearrangement joins TRBV19 to TRBJ1-1, with D perhaps TRBD1 (5 bases). This CDR3 has 13 residues. V shed 6 bases and J shed 0 bases, with 8 bases lying between them. CDR1 is LNHDA and CDR2 is SQIVND in the germline V gene (reference sequence). The CDR3 protein is CASRTTVNTEAFF. For the CDR3, the DNA is TGTGCCAGTAGGACGACAGTGAACACTGAAGCTTTCTTT.

This chain links TRBV7-2 with TRBJ2-5, with a tentative D call TRBD1 (5 bases). V was pared by 5 bases and J by 1 base, with 11 bases between. The CDR3 consists of 14 residues. The germline V gene encodes CDR1 SGHTA and CDR2 FQGNSA. The CDR3 DNA reads TGTGCCAGCAGCCCACGACAGACCCAAGAGACCCAGTACTTC. It codes for CASSPRQTQETQYF.

This chain connects TRBV5-4 to TRBJ2-1, with 8 bases fitting TRBD2. The CDR3 length is 16 residues. Germline CDR1 is SGHNT and CDR2 is YYREEE (reference sequence). Trimming took 4 bases from V and 0 from J; bases not matched to a gene: 6. The chain's CDR3 is CASSRGGFGSYNEQFF. The CDR3, as DNA: TGTGCCAGCAGCCGGGGGGGGTTTGGCTCCTACAATGAGCAGTTCTTC.

The chain uses TRBV6-1 and TRBJ1-1; no clear D gene. The CDR3 is 16 residues long. V lost 4 bases and J 5 bases, leaving 20 bases between the germline ends. Germline V CDR1 and CDR2: MNHNS, SASEGT. CDR3 in amino acids: CASSGHPLWAGTEAFF. The CDR3 nucleotides are TGTGCCAGCAGTGGACACCCGCTCTGGGCTGGGACTGAAGCTTTCTTT.

The chain recombines TRBV28 with TRBJ2-2; D might be TRBD2 (7 bases). Germline V lookup: CDR1 MDHEN, CDR2 SYDVKM. The CDR3 has 16 amino acids. With 6 bases removed from V and 5 bases from J, the gap between germline ends came to 19 bases. Here the CDR3 DNA reads TGTGCCAGCAGAAACCGGGGGGCTTCTGAGACCGGGGAGCTGTTTTTT. Encoded protein: CASRNRGASETGELFF.

DNA of the CDR3: TGTGCCAGCAGCTTAATTCCGGTCTCTGGGGCCAACGTCCTGACTTTC. This translates into CASSLIPVSGANVLTF. This chain links TRBV7-3 with TRBJ2-6; no firm D call. Looked up from germline, CDR1 is SGHTA and CDR2 is FQGTGA. The V gene lost 1 base and the J gene lost 0 bases, with 7 bases spanning the gap. The CDR3 consists of 16 residues.

The V gene is TRBV24-1, the J gene TRBJ1-2; 7 nucleotides match TRBD1. The CDR3 has 16 amino acids. CDR1 and CDR2 from the germline V gene are KGHDR and SFDVKD. J was trimmed by 3 bases and V by 4 bases; bases with no gene match: 10. CDR3: CATSESAGGIDYGYTF. The CDR3 DNA reads TGTGCCACCAGTGAATCCGCAGGGGGGATAGACTATGGCTACACCTTC.

The J gene is TRBJ1-1, the V gene TRBV3-1 (or the pseudogene TRBV3-2), with TRBD1 matching over 7 bases. CDR3 length equals 16 residues. V lost 2 bases and J lost 4; bases outside the gene matches: 10. Germline CDR1 LGHDT, CDR2 YNNKEL (reference sequence). For the CDR3, the DNA is TGTGCCAGCAGCCAATATATGGGACAGCCGAGCACTGAAGCTTTCTTT. Translating it yields CASSQYMGQPSTEAFF.

V and J are TRBV10-3 and TRBJ1-1; D is possibly TRBD1 (5 bases). The germline CDR1 and CDR2 sequences are ENHRY and SYGVKD. This CDR3 has 16 residues. With 5 bases removed from V and 1 base from J, the gap between germline ends came to 17 bases. As DNA, the CDR3 is TGTGCCATCAGTCCTGCCGGCGCCAGGGAGAACACTGAAGCTTTCTTT. Translation gives CAISPAGARENTEAFF.

This clone came up a few times. The CDR3 nucleotides read TGTGCCAGCAGCTTAGTATATGGGACTAGCGGGGGGGCCGAAGAGACCCAGTACTTC. The encoded protein is CASSLVYGTSGGAEETQYF. V is TRBV11-2 and J is TRBJ2-5, with 16 bases fitting TRBD2. This CDR3 contains 19 residues. Looked up from germline, CDR1 is SGHAT and CDR2 is FQNNGV. V lost 1 base and J lost 3; bases outside the gene matches: 8.

The chain carries TRBV28 and TRBJ2-5; 8 bases are a match to TRBD2. V lost 6 bases, J lost 2 bases, and 5 bases stayed unmatched. CDR3 length: 14 amino acids. CDR1 MDHEN and CDR2 SYDVKM come from the germline V gene. In DNA, the CDR3 is TGTGCCAGCAGCATGACTAGCGTACAAGAGACCCAGTACTTC. This codes for CASSMTSVQETQYF. Full variable domain (outside the CDR3, taken from reference TRBV28 and TRBJ2-5): DVKVTQSSRYLVKRTGEKVFLECVQDMDHENMFWYRQDPGLGLRLIYFSYDVKMKEKGDIPEGYSVSREKKERFSLILESASTNQTSMYLCASSMTSVQETQYFGPGTRLLVL.

The chain recombines TRBV27 with TRBJ2-1, with D perhaps TRBD1 (6 bases). CDR1 is MNHEY and CDR2 is SMNVEV in the germline V gene (reference sequence). The CDR3 has 15 residues. V lost 7 bases and J lost 4, with 17 bases in between. The CDR3 nucleotides read TGTGCCAGCATTTCGGCACAGGGTGGGTACAATGAGCAGTTCTTC. Translating gives CASISAQGGYNEQFF.

The rearrangement uses TRBV7-9 and TRBJ2-1; TRBD2 agrees at 9 bases. Germline assignment: CDR1 SEHNR and CDR2 FQNEAQ (reference sequence). Germline trimming cut 0 bases from V and 6 bases from J; bases unmatched to any gene: 6. CDR3 size: 16 residues. The DNA of the CDR3 is TGTGCCAGCAGCTTAGCCGTTAGCGGGGGCGTCAATGAGCAGTTCTTC. Its translation: CASSLAVSGGVNEQFF.

CDR3: CASSFSSPQGQGTEAFF. The CDR3 DNA reads as TGTGCCAGCAGTTTCTCCAGTCCACAGGGGCAGGGAACTGAAGCTTTCTTT. The genes are TRBV27 and TRBJ1-1; 7 nucleotides align to TRBD1. There are 17 residues in the CDR3. In germline, CDR1 is MNHEY, CDR2 SMNVEV (reference sequence). The V gene end was trimmed by 3 bases and the J gene end by 5 bases; junction bases not matched to a gene: 15.